The T cell receptor beta chain under discussion was sequenced for a study of blood T cell repertoires in COVID-19. Assay: immunoSEQ multiplex PCR; the TCRdb copy retains only in-frame clones and omits some. In the table there are 200,000 to 300,000 clones, around 83% of which are singletons. V dropped 2 bases and J dropped 6; count of bases not matched to a gene: 8. The CDR3 covers 16 residues. Germline assignment: CDR1 SGHTA and CDR2 FQGNSA. This clone has a single count. The source material was peripheral blood. The V and J genes are TRBV7-2 and TRBJ2-4, with TRBD1 identical over 9 bases. The sequence was obtained from a young man who had recovered from COVID-19. The CDR3 DNA reads as TGTGCCAGCAGCTTATCCACAGGGGGCACGGGAAACATTCAGTACTTC. Translated, it gives CASSLSTGGTGNIQYF.